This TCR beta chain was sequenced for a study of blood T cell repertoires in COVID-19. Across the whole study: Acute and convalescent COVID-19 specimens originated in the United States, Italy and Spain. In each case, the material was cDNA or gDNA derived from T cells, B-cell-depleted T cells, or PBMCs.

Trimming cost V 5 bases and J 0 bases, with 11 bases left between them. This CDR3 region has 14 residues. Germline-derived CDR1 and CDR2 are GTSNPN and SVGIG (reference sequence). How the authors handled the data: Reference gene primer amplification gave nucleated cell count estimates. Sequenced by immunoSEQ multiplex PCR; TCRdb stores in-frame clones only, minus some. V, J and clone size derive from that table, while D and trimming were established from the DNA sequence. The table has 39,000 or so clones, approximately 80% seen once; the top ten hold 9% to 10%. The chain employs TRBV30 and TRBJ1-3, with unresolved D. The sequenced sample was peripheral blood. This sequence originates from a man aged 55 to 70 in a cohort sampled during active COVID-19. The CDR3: CAWGTTFSGNTIYF. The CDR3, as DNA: TGTGCCTGGGGTACTACATTCTCTGGAAACACCATATATTTT.